One sample yielded the 22 T cell receptor beta chains listed below, sequenced in a study of blood T cells in healthy people across ages. A second 7 to 11 cycle PCR used barcoded and J-beta primers. TCRdb re-analysed the 5' RACE reads in MiXCR, keeping a single row per CDR3 protein. This table has 1,500,000 or so distinct CDR3 sequences, 45% to 70% appearing once. Material: blood. The receptors come from a man in his late teens or twenties in good health.

The gene calls are TRBV24-1 and TRBJ2-7; D ambiguous. Germline assignment: CDR1 KGHDR and CDR2 SFDVKD. The CDR3 extends over 13 amino acids. The ends were cut back, 4 bases at V and 2 bases at J, with 8 bases in the middle. The CDR3 sequence: CATSDQGTYEQYF. CDR3 DNA sequence: TGTGCCACCAGTGACCAAGGGACCTACGAGCAGTACTTC.

This sequence joins TRBV30 and TRBJ2-7; the D call may be TRBD1 or TRBD2 (5 bases each). This CDR3 contains 14 residues. Deletions cut 8 bases from V and 0 bases from J, with 17 bases between. Germline CDR1 GTSNPN, CDR2 SVGIG (reference sequence). The chain's CDR3 is CAGTHGVSSYEQYF. In DNA, the CDR3 is TGTGCCGGGACGCACGGTGTTAGCTCCTACGAGCAGTACTTC.

The chain recombines TRBV7-9 with TRBJ2-4, with D unclear. The DNA end is a closer match to TRBJ2-7, so the J assignment may be wrong. Germline CDR1 and CDR2: SEHNR and FQNEAQ (reference sequence). This CDR3 contains 12 residues. This chain's CDR3 is CAAQEKGYEQYF. CDR3 nucleotides: TGTGCGGCCCAGGAAAAGGGTTACGAGCAGTACTTC.

The chain has TRBV12-3 or TRBV12-4 and TRBJ2-2, with 7 bases identical to TRBD1. With 5 bases clipped from V and 4 bases from J, the junction kept 16 bases outside the gene matches. The CDR3 length is 18 residues. CDR3 nucleotide sequence: TGTGCCAGCAGTCCGGGCAGGGGGTATTCCGGCCCCACCGGGGAGCTGTTTTTT. Protein sequence: CASSPGRGYSGPTGELFF.

CDR3 in DNA: TGTGCCACCTATTCTCGGGACAGGAGTAACTATGGCTACACCTTC. Protein: CATYSRDRSNYGYTF. The chain is built from TRBV6-5 and TRBJ1-2; TRBD1 aligns across 8 bases. Germline values: CDR1 MNHEY, CDR2 SVGAGI. The CDR3 totals 15 residues. The V segment lost 10 bases and the J segment 1 base; nucleotides outside the gene matches: 11.

The gene calls are TRBV2 and TRBJ2-3; tentatively, D is TRBD2 (5 bases). CDR1 and CDR2 (germline): SNHLY, FYNNEI. V was clipped by 1 base and J by 4 bases, with 15 bases between them. The CDR3 runs to 16 residues. The CDR3 DNA reads as TGTGCCAGCAGTGAAGGGTCACCGAGGGTACCAGATACGCAGTATTTT. It translates to CASSEGSPRVPDTQYF.

The gene calls are TRBV9 and TRBJ2-3; 8 positions match TRBD1. Per the germline V gene, CDR1 is SGDLS and CDR2 is YYNGEE. V lost 3 bases to trimming and J lost 4 bases; unmatched junction nucleotides: 7. The CDR3 is 15 amino acids. The CDR3 region has the DNA TGTGCCAGCAGCGAGGGACAGGCCTTGTCAGATACGCAGTATTTT. The encoded protein is CASSEGQALSDTQYF.

V usage is TRBV27 and J usage is TRBJ2-1, with D possibly TRBD2 on 5 matching bases. Between the trimmed V and J ends, which lost 3 bases and 5 bases, there was a span of 14 bases. Germline CDR1 and CDR2: MNHEY and SMNVEV (reference sequence). The CDR3 covers 15 residues. The CDR3 coding sequence is TGTGCCAGCAGTTTTCGACGGGGATGGGACAATGAGCAGTTCTTC. It encodes CASSFRRGWDNEQFF.

The chain is built from TRBV7-3 and TRBJ2-7; no firm D call. This CDR3 is built from 14 residues. Trimming took 2 bases from V and 5 from J, leaving 13 bases between them. Germline assignment: CDR1 SGHTA and CDR2 FQGTGA. DNA of the CDR3: TGTGCCAGCAGCTTACTCGGATTCCCCAACGAGCAGTACTTC. Its translation is CASSLLGFPNEQYF.

The V gene is TRBV4-2, the J gene TRBJ1-1, with 8 positions matching TRBD1. The length of the CDR3 is 16 residues. From germline, CDR1 is LGHNA and CDR2 YNFKEQ. Trimming at V came to 0 bases and at J to 4 bases, leaving 7 bases not matched to a gene. CDR3 nucleotide sequence: TGTGCCAGCAGCCAAGATCCTGGGACAGGATCCACTGAAGCTTTCTTT. Encoded protein: CASSQDPGTGSTEAFF.

Comment on this clonotype: At one end the junction does not follow the germline gene, possibly because of a read error. The genes are TRBV15 and TRBJ2-3; no clear D gene. The CDR3 contains 16 residues. The germline CDR1 and CDR2 sequences are LNHNV and YYDKDF (reference sequence). The CDR3 DNA sequence: TGTGCCACCGAGGATAGGAGATTCATTGGAGCAGAGACGCAGTATTTT. It is translated as CATEDRRFIGAETQYF. Combining the CDR3 with reference TRBV15 and TRBJ2-3 gives the whole variable domain DAMVIQNPRYQVTQFGKPVTLSCSQTLNHNVMYWYQQKSSQAPKLLFHYYDKDFNNEADTPDNFQSRRPNTSFCFLDIRSPGLGDTAMYLCATEDRRFIGAETQYFGPGTRLTVL.

The gene calls are TRBV15 and TRBJ2-7, with a tentative D call TRBD1 (6 bases). Trimming shortened V by 2 bases and J by 0 bases, and 8 bases separated the two germline ends. This CDR3 contains 14 residues. Germline-derived CDR1 and CDR2 are LNHNV and YYDKDF (reference sequence). The DNA of the CDR3 is TGTGCCACCAGCAGAAACAGGGACTCCTACGAGCAGTACTTC. It specifies CATSRNRDSYEQYF.

V and J are TRBV20-1 and TRBJ2-7; D unclear. Trimming took 1 base from V and 3 from J, leaving 7 bases between them. Germline CDR1 DFQATT, CDR2 SNEGSKA (reference sequence). The CDR3 runs to 12 residues. CDR3 coding DNA: TGCAGTGCTAGAGTCGTGGGCTACGAGCAGTACTTC. Its protein is CSARVVGYEQYF.

This chain joins TRBV20-1 and TRBJ1-1; no definite D call. Germline lookup yields CDR1 DFQATT and CDR2 SNEGSKA (reference sequence). This CDR3 comprises 13 residues. Trimming stripped 1 base from V and 1 base from J, with 7 bases between. This CDR3 is CSARVRENTEAFF. The CDR3 DNA reads as TGCAGTGCTAGAGTTCGGGAGAACACTGAAGCTTTCTTT.

The rearrangement uses TRBV27 and TRBJ2-7; D may be TRBD2 (5 bases). The CDR3 length is 14 residues. Trimming stripped 6 bases from V and 2 bases from J, with 14 bases between. Germline CDR1 is MNHEY and CDR2 is SMNVEV (reference sequence). This CDR3 reads CASSLEVRTYEQYF. The CDR3 DNA reads TGTGCCAGCAGCTTGGAGGTCAGGACCTACGAGCAGTACTTC.

The gene calls are TRBV10-3 and TRBJ1-1; D might be TRBD1 (6 bases). The CDR3 has 13 amino acids. V gave up 7 bases and J gave up 1 base, with 10 bases separating them. CDR1 and CDR2 from the germline V gene are ENHRY and SYGVKD. The CDR3 region is CAIMGARNTEAFF. CDR3 sequence (DNA): TGTGCCATCATGGGGGCGCGGAACACTGAAGCTTTCTTT.

The chain links TRBV7-9 to TRBJ2-2; 8 bases fit TRBD2. The CDR3 runs to 14 residues. Germline CDR1 reads SEHNR; CDR2 reads FQNEAQ (reference sequence). Trimming removed 4 bases from V and 7 bases from J; junction bases left unmatched: 5. The chain's CDR3 is CASSSRGGIGELFF. The DNA for the CDR3 is TGTGCCAGCAGCTCCCGGGGGGGCATCGGGGAGCTGTTTTTT.

The chain recombines TRBV12-3 or TRBV12-4 with TRBJ2-3; D perhaps matches TRBD2 (5 bases). The CDR3 extends over 14 amino acids. Trimming removed 1 base from V and 6 bases from J, with 11 bases in between. The DNA for the CDR3 is TGTGCCAGCAGTTTAGAACTTGGACTGGATACGCAGTATTTT. This translates into CASSLELGLDTQYF.

The chain recombines TRBV12-3 or TRBV12-4 with TRBJ2-5; perhaps TRBD2 as D (6 bases). V lost 5 bases, J lost 11 bases, and 24 bases lay in between. This CDR3 has 15 amino acids. The CDR3: CASSNSGTSYNEQYF. The DNA for the CDR3 is TGTGCCAGCAGTAATAGCGGAACCTCCTACAATGAGCAGTACTTC.

The chain recombines TRBV5-1 with TRBJ2-1; 8 bases are shared with TRBD2. Germline CDR1 is SGHRS and CDR2 is YFSETQ. This CDR3 region has 13 residues. Germline trimming cut 6 bases from V and 8 bases from J; bases unmatched to any gene: 7. The CDR3 loop reads CASTRGGVDEQFF. CDR3 DNA: TGCGCCAGCACCCGGGGGGGTGTAGATGAGCAGTTCTTC. The full variable domain, in which reference TRBV5-1 and TRBJ2-1 provide the parts outside the CDR3, is KAGVTQTPRYLIKTRGQQVTLSCSPISGHRSVSWYQQTPGQGLQFLFEYFSETQRNKGNFPGRFSGRQFSNSRSEMNVSTLELGDSALYLCASTRGGVDEQFFGPGTRLTVL.

This chain joins TRBV12-3 or TRBV12-4 and TRBJ2-5; D possibly uses TRBD1 or TRBD2 (7 bases each). The CDR3 is made up of 13 amino acids. V dropped 5 bases and J dropped 11 bases, with 18 bases sitting between them. In DNA form, the CDR3 reads TGTGCCAGCAGTGACAGGGACTACTGGGAGCAGTACTTC. Its translation: CASSDRDYWEQYF.

The chain combines TRBV6-6 with TRBJ2-3; 9 bases are a match to TRBD1. The V and J ends lost 6 bases and 6 bases, in that order; junction bases with no gene match: 10. Germline V gene lookup returns CDR1 MNHNY and CDR2 SVGAGI (reference sequence). This CDR3 region has 15 residues. The CDR3 DNA reads TGTGCCAGCAGGCCACCGGGACAGGGAGAGGATACGCAGTATTTT. This codes for CASRPPGQGEDTQYF.